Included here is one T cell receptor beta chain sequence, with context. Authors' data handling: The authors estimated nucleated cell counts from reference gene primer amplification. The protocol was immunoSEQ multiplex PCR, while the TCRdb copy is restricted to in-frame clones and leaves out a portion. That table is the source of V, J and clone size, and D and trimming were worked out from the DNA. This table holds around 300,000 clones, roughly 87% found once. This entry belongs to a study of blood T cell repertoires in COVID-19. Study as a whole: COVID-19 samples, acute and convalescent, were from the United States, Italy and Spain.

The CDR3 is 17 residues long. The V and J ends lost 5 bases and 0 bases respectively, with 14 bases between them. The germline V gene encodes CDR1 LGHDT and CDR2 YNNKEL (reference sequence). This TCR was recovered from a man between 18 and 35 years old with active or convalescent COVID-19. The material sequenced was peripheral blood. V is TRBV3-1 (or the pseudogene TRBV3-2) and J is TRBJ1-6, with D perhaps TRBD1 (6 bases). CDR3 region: CASSSQGFPSYNSPLHF. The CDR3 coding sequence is TGTGCCAGCAGCTCCCAGGGGTTTCCCTCCTATAATTCACCCCTCCACTTT.